This paragraph covers one TCR beta chain sequence. A Seattle source enrolled patients during active infection and followed them longitudinally. CDR3 length: 13 residues. V lost 3 bases, J lost 1 base, and 6 bases lay in between. From germline, CDR1 is SNHLY and CDR2 FYNNEI. The data were obtained in a study of blood T cell repertoires in COVID-19. Study in general: The origin of the acute and convalescent COVID-19 samples was the United States, Italy and Spain.

Sequencing was performed with immunoSEQ multiplex PCR; in TCRdb, only in-frame clones are kept and a portion is missing. The sample lists hundreds of thousands of clones, 75% to 90% occurring once. This TCR came from a woman in her seventies with COVID-19, enrolled during active disease. The rearrangement links TRBV2 to TRBJ1-1; D unclear. Sequencing was performed on peripheral blood. CDR3 bases: TGTGCCAGCAGTGACGGTAGGAACACTGAAGCTTTCTTT. Translating gives CASSDGRNTEAFF.